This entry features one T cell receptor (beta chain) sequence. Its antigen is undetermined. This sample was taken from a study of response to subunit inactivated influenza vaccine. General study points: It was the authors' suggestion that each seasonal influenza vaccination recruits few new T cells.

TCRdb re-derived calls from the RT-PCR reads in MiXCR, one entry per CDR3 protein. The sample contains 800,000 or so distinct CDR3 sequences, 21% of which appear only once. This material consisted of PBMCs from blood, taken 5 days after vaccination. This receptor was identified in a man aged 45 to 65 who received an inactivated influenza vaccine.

The CDR3 region is CASSGKIYEQYF. As DNA, the CDR3 is TGTGCCAGCAGTGGGAAGATCTACGAGCAGTACTTC. V and J are TRBV2 and TRBJ2-7; D not certain. Trimming cost V 4 bases and J 3 bases, with 7 bases left between them. The germline V gene has CDR1 SNHLY and CDR2 FYNNEI. The CDR3 is made up of 12 amino acids.